This is a list of T cell receptor beta chains from one sample in a study of T cell responses to AZD1222 COVID-19 vaccine. Method: immunoSEQ multiplex PCR; TCRdb's copy keeps in-frame clones and lacks some. The sample holds around 140,000 clones, around 94% seen once. The sequencing used peripheral blood, collected 28 days after the second AZD1222 dose. Receptor source: an adult who received the AZD1222 COVID-19 vaccine. Each CDR3 is given without its conserved first and last residue. D genes are given only for firm matches.

J gene: TRBJ1-1; D gene: -; V gene: TRBV28; CDR3 protein: ATRAGVGEAF
J gene: TRBJ1-5; D gene: -; V gene: TRBV18; CDR3 protein: ASSRDQGGNQPQH
J gene: TRBJ2-5; D gene: -; V gene: TRBV4-1; CDR3 protein: ASIVSQY
J gene: TRBJ2-7; D gene: -; V gene: TRBV7-8; CDR3 protein: ASSPTAGTPTSYEQY
J gene: TRBJ2-7; D gene: -; V gene: TRBV3-1/TRBV3-2; CDR3 protein: ASSQPGRLDEQY
J gene: TRBJ2-1; D gene: -; V gene: TRBV5-4; CDR3 protein: ASTLKRGDNEQF
J gene: TRBJ1-1; D gene: -; V gene: TRBV6-6; CDR3 protein: ASSYSPGTNTEAF
J gene: TRBJ1-4; D gene: TRBD1; V gene: TRBV6-2/TRBV6-3; CDR3 protein: ASSFYPTGNEKLF
J gene: TRBJ1-5; D gene: TRBD1; V gene: TRBV12-5; CDR3 protein: ASGLVKGQIINQPQH
J gene: TRBJ2-7; D gene: TRBD1; V gene: TRBV7-9; CDR3 protein: ASSFHDRAEQY
J gene: TRBJ2-2; D gene: -; V gene: TRBV7-9; CDR3 protein: ASSPTGGANTGELF
J gene: TRBJ2-3; D gene: TRBD2; V gene: TRBV9; CDR3 protein: ASTRTGTSNRRADTQY
J gene: TRBJ2-5; D gene: -; V gene: TRBV14; CDR3 protein: ASSQDAFRETQY
J gene: TRBJ2-7; D gene: -; V gene: TRBV18; CDR3 protein: ASSPGSLAGSDEQY
J gene: TRBJ1-4; D gene: -; V gene: TRBV5-1; CDR3 protein: ASSTIPGKTNEKLF
J gene: TRBJ1-2; D gene: -; V gene: TRBV7-9; CDR3 protein: ASRPTDYGYT
J gene: TRBJ1-6; D gene: -; V gene: TRBV5-1; CDR3 protein: ASSLGQENSPLH
J gene: TRBJ1-5; D gene: -; V gene: TRBV19; CDR3 protein: ASSIDQRGGQPQH
J gene: TRBJ1-2; D gene: TRBD1; V gene: TRBV18; CDR3 protein: ASSPLTGGNGYT
J gene: TRBJ2-2; D gene: -; V gene: TRBV5-1; CDR3 protein: ASSPVAITGELF
J gene: TRBJ1-2; D gene: -; V gene: TRBV6-5; CDR3 protein: ASKKPRSYGYT
J gene: TRBJ1-6; D gene: TRBD1; V gene: TRBV2; CDR3 protein: ASSEMGQGDSPLH
J gene: TRBJ2-7; D gene: TRBD2; V gene: TRBV5-4; CDR3 protein: ASSFPTSGREEQY
J gene: TRBJ1-1; D gene: -; V gene: TRBV20-1; CDR3 protein: SPLNTEAF
J gene: TRBJ2-1; D gene: -; V gene: TRBV11-2; CDR3 protein: ASSSWGEPDEQF
J gene: TRBJ2-1; D gene: TRBD1; V gene: TRBV6-6; CDR3 protein: ASSFDGTANEQF
J gene: TRBJ1-2; D gene: -; V gene: TRBV4-2; CDR3 protein: ASRGGGVYT
J gene: TRBJ2-2; D gene: TRBD1; V gene: TRBV5-1; CDR3 protein: ASSSGTGGPGELF